The clone carrying this TCR beta chain was found a few times. Its cognate antigen is unknown. The sample originates from a study of response to subunit inactivated influenza vaccine. Study-wide points: New T cells are recruited in small numbers by each seasonal influenza vaccination, according to the authors' suggestion.

TCRdb analysed the RT-PCR reads with MiXCR anew, one entry per CDR3 protein. This sample has hundreds of thousands of distinct CDR3 sequences, with around 22% found just once. CDR1 SGHKS and CDR2 YYEKEE come from the germline V gene (reference sequence). The length of the CDR3 is 9 residues. The receptor's source is a man aged 45-69 years who received an inactivated influenza vaccine. The specimen was PBMCs from blood, collected about 20 months after vaccination. The chain couples TRBV5-5 to TRBJ2-5, with unresolved D. The CDR3 loop is CAVTETQYF. The CDR3 region has the DNA TGTGCAGTTACGGAGACCCAGTACTTC.